A selection of T cell receptor beta chains follows, all from one sample in a study of cytomegalovirus exposure and HLA in healthy donors. Assay used: immunoSEQ multiplex PCR; TCRdb lists only in-frame clones, some missing. In the table there are some 150,000 clones, roughly three quarters of which are singletons. Sequencing used PBMCs. Receptor source: a male donor in good health and CMV-seronegative. CDR3s include the opening cysteine and the closing phenylalanine or tryptophan. D genes are given only for firm matches. Size values are once, few and many counts, or a class for expanded clones, and some rows have none.

size	D	V	J	DNA	CDR3
-	-	TRBV11-1	TRBJ2-7	TGTGCCAGCAGCTCAATCCCCCAGGGCGGTTACGAGCAGTACTTC	CASSSIPQGGYEQYF
-	TRBD1	TRBV6-1	TRBJ2-1	TGTGCCAGCAGTTGGGGACAGATTCAAAATGAGCAGTTCTTC	CASSWGQIQNEQFF
-	TRBD2	TRBV25-1	TRBJ2-3	TGTGCCAGCAGGGCGGGGGGCACAGATACGCAGTATTTT	CASRAGGTDTQYF
few	-	TRBV7-9	TRBJ2-3	TGTGCCAGCAGCTTACGGGGGGCCGGCACAGATACGCAGTATTTT	CASSLRGAGTDTQYF
few	-	TRBV19	TRBJ1-2	TGTGCCAGTAAATCCGGGGATGGCACGGGTAACTATGGCTACACCTTC	CASKSGDGTGNYGYTF
-	-	TRBV7-2	TRBJ1-2	TGTGCCAGCAGCTTAACCGCGTCACAGGGCTATGGCTACACCTTC	CASSLTASQGYGYTF
-	-	TRBV6-5	TRBJ1-1	TGTGCCAGCAGTTACTCGTTGACAGTGAACACTGAAGCTTTCTTT	CASSYSLTVNTEAFF
-	TRBD1	TRBV10-3	TRBJ1-6	TGTGCCATCAGTGAGTCATGGGGACAGGAGTCACCCCTCCACTTT	CAISESWGQESPLHF
once	-	TRBV18	TRBJ2-5	TGTGCCAGCTCACCACGACTTAGTCAAGAGACCCAGTACTTC	CASSPRLSQETQYF
-	-	TRBV10-3	TRBJ2-7	TGTGCCATCAGTGGGGCAGCCTACGAGCAGTACTTC	CAISGAAYEQYF
-	-	TRBV28	TRBJ1-5	TGTGCCAGCAGTTCGGACAGTAATCAGCCCCAGCATTTT	CASSSDSNQPQHF
-	TRBD1	TRBV5-5	TRBJ2-7	TGTGCCAGCAGCTTGGGGTGGACAGGGGACGAGCAGTACTTC	CASSLGWTGDEQYF
-	TRBD1	TRBV27	TRBJ1-6	TGTGCCTCTCGCACCATGACAGGGGATTCACCCCTCCACTTT	CASRTMTGDSPLHF
few	-	TRBV7-2	TRBJ1-1	TGTGCCAGCAGCCCAGGGTACTCGAACACTGAAGCTTTCTTT	CASSPGYSNTEAFF
-	-	TRBV19	TRBJ1-2	TGTGCCAGTAGTGAAACAGGGCTCTATGGCTACACCTTC	CASSETGLYGYTF
-	TRBD1	TRBV2	TRBJ2-7	TGTGCCAGCAGTGAAGCACCTCGGGACAGCAAGCAGTACTTC	CASSEAPRDSKQYF